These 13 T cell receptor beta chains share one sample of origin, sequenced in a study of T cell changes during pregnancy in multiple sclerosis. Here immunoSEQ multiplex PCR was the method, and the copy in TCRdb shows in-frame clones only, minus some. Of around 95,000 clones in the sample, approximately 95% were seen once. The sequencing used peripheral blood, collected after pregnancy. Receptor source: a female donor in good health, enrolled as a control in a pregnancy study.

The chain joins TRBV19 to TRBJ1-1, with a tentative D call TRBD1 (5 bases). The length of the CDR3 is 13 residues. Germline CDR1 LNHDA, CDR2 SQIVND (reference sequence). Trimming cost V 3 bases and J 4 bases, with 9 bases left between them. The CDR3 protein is CASSIWGPTEAFF. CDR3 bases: TGTGCCAGTAGTATCTGGGGCCCCACTGAAGCTTTCTTT. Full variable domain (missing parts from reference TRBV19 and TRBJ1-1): DGGITQSPKYLFRKEGQNVTLSCEQNLNHDAMYWYRQDPGQGLRLIYYSQIVNDFQKGDIAEGYSVSREKKESFPLTVTSAQKNPTAFYLCASSIWGPTEAFFGQGTRLTVV.

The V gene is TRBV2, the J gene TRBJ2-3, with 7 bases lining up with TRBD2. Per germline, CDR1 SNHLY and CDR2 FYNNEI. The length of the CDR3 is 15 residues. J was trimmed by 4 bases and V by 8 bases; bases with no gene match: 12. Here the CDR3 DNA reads TGTGCCAGCGAGCAGGGCGGGAGAGGATCAGATACGCAGTATTTT. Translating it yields CASEQGGRGSDTQYF.

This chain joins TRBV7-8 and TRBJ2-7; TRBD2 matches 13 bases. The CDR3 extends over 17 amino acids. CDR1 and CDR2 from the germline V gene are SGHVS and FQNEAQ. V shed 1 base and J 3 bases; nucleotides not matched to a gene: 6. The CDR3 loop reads CASSLGLAGGLYYEQYF. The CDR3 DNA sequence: TGTGCCAGCAGCTTAGGACTAGCGGGAGGTCTCTACTACGAGCAGTACTTC.

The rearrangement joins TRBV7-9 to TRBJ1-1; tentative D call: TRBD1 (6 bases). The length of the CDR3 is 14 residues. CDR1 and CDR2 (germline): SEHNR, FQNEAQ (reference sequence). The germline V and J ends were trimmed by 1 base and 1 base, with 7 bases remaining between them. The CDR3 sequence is CASSLGRGNTEAFF. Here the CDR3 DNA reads TGTGCCAGCAGCTTAGGCAGGGGGAACACTGAAGCTTTCTTT. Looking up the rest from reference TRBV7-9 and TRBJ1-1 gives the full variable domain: DTGVSQNPRHKITKRGQNVTFRCDPISEHNRLYWYRQTLGQGPEFLTYFQNEAQLEKSRLLSDRFSAERPKGSFSTLEIQRTEQGDSAMYLCASSLGRGNTEAFFGQGTRLTVV.

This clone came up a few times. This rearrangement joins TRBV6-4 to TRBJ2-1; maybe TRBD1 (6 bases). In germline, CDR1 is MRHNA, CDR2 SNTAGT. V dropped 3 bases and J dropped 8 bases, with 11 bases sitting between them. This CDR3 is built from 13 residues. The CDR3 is CASSEQQGHEQFF. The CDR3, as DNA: TGTGCCAGCAGTGAGCAACAGGGACATGAGCAGTTCTTC.

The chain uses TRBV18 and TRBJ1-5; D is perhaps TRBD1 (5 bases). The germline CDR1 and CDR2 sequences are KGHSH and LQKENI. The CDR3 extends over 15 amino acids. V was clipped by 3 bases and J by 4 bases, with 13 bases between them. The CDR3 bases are TGTGCCAGCTCACCGTCGCAGGACATTAATCAGCCCCAGCATTTT. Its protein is CASSPSQDINQPQHF.

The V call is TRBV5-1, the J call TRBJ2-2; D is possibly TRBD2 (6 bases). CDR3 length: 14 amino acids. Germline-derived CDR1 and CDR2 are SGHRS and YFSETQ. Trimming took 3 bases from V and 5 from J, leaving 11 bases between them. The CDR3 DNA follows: TGCGCCAGCAGCTCGGAGGGCGGGACCGGGGAGCTGTTTTTT. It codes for CASSSEGGTGELFF. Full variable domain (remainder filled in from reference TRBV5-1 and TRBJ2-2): KAGVTQTPRYLIKTRGQQVTLSCSPISGHRSVSWYQQTPGQGLQFLFEYFSETQRNKGNFPGRFSGRQFSNSRSEMNVSTLELGDSALYLCASSSEGGTGELFFGEGSRLTVL.

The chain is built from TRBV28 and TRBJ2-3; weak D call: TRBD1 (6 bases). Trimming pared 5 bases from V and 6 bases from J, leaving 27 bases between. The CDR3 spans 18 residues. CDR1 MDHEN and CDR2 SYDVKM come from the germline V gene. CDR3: CASSIRGFQRGSKDTQYF. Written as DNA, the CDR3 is TGTGCCAGCAGTATTAGGGGGTTCCAGAGAGGGAGCAAGGATACGCAGTATTTT.

The chain's CDR3 is CASSLRTPNYGYTF. The CDR3 DNA sequence: TGTGCCAGCAGTCTGCGGACTCCCAACTATGGCTACACCTTC. V usage is TRBV28 and J usage is TRBJ1-2; no reliable D call. V was cut by 5 bases and J by 2 bases, with 12 bases left in between. This CDR3 has 14 residues. From germline, CDR1 is MDHEN and CDR2 SYDVKM.

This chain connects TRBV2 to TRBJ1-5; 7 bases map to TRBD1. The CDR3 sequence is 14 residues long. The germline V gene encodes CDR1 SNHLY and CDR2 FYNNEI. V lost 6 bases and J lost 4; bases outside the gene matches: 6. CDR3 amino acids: CASSRDSPNQPQHF. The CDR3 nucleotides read TGTGCCAGCAGCCGGGACAGCCCTAATCAGCCCCAGCATTTT.

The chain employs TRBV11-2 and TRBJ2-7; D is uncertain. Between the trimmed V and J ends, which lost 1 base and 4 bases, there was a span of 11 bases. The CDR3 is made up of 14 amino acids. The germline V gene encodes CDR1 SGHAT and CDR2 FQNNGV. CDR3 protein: CASSLVGPYYEQYF. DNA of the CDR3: TGTGCCAGCAGCTTAGTTGGCCCTTATTACGAGCAGTACTTC.

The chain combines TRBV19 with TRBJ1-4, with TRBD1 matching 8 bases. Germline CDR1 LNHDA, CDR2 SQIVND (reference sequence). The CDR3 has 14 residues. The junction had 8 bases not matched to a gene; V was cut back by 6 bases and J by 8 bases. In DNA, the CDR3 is TGTGCCAGTAGGCCGGGACAGGTTAAAGAAAAACTGTTTTTT. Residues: CASRPGQVKEKLFF.

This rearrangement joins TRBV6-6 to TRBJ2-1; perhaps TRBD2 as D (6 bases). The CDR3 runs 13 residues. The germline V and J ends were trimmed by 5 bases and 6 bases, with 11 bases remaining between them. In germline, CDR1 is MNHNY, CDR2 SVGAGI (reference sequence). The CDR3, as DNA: TGTGCCAGCAGTCTGATGGGGGGCAATGAGCAGTTCTTC. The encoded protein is CASSLMGGNEQFF.